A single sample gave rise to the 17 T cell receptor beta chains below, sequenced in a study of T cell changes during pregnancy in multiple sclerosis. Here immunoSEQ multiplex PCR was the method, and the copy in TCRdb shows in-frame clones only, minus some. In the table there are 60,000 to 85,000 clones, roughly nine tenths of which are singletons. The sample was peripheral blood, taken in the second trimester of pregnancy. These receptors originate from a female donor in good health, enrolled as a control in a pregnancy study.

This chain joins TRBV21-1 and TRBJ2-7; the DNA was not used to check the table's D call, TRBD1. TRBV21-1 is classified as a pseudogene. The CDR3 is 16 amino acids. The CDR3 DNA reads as TGTGCCAGCACCCCCAATGACAGGCAACATTTTTACGAGCAGTACTTC. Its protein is CASTPNDRQHFYEQYF.

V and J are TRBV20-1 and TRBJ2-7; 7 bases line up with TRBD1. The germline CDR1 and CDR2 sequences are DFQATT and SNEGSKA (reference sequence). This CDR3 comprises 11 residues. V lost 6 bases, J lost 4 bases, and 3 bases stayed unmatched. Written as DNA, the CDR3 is TGCAGTGCAAAGGACAGGTACGAGCAGTACTTC. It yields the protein CSAKDRYEQYF.

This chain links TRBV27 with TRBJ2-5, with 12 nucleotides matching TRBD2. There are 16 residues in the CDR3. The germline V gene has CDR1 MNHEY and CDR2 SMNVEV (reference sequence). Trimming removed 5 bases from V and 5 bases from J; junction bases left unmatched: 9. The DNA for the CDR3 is TGTGCCAGCAGTCCCTCGACTAGCGGGGGATCGGAGACCCAGTACTTC. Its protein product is CASSPSTSGGSETQYF.

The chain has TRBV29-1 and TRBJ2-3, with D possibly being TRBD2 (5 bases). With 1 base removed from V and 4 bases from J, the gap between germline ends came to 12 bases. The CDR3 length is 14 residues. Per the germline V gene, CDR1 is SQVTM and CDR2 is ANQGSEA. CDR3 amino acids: CSVEGRVWADTQYF. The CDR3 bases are TGCAGCGTTGAAGGGCGGGTGTGGGCAGATACGCAGTATTTT.

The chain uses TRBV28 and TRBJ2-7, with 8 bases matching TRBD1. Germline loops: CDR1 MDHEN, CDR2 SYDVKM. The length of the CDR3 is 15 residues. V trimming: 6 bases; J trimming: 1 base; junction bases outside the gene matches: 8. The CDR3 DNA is TGTGCCAGCAGGACCGGGACAGGATCATCCTACGAGCAGTACTTC. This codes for CASRTGTGSSYEQYF.

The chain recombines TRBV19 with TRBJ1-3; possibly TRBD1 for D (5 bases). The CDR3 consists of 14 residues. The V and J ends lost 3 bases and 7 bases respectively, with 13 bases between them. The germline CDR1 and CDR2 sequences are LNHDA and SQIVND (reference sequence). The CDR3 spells CASSIGGVGNTIYF. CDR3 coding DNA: TGTGCCAGTAGTATCGGAGGGGTCGGGAACACCATATATTTT. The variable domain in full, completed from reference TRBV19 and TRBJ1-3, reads DGGITQSPKYLFRKEGQNVTLSCEQNLNHDAMYWYRQDPGQGLRLIYYSQIVNDFQKGDIAEGYSVSREKKESFPLTVTSAQKNPTAFYLCASSIGGVGNTIYFGEGSWLTVV.

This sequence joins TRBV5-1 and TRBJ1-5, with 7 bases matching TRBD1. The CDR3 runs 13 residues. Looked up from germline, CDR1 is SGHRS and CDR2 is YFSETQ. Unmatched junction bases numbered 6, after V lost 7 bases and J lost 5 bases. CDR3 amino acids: CASGYRGHQPQHF. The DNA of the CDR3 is TGCGCCAGCGGCTACAGGGGACATCAGCCCCAGCATTTT.

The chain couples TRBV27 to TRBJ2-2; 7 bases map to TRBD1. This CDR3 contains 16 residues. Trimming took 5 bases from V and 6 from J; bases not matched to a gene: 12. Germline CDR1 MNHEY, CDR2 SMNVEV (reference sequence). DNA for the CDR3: TGTGCCAGCAGTCCACCGACAGGGTTCGACCCCGGGGAGCTGTTTTTT. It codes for CASSPPTGFDPGELFF.

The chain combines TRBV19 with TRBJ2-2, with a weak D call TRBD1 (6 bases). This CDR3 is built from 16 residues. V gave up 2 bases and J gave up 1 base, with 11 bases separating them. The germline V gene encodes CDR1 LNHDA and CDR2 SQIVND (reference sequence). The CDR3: CASSIFGTKNTGELFF. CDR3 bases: TGTGCCAGTAGTATATTTGGGACAAAGAACACCGGGGAGCTGTTTTTT.

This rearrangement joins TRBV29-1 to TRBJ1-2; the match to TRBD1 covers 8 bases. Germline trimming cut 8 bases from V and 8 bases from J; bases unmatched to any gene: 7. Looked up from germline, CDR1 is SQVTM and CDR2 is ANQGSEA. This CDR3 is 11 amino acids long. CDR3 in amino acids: CSTQGAEGYTF. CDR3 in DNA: TGCAGCACCCAGGGGGCGGAGGGCTACACCTTC.

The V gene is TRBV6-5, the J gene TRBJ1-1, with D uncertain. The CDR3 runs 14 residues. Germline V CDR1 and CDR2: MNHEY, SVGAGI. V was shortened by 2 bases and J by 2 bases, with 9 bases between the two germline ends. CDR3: CASSYGGSNTEAFF. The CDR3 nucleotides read TGTGCCAGCAGTTACGGAGGTTCTAACACTGAAGCTTTCTTT.

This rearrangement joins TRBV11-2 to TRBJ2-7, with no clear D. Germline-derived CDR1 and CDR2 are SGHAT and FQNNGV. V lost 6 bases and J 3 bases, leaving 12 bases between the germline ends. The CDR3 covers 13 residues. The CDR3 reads CASSIAVSYEQYF. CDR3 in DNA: TGTGCCAGCAGTATAGCTGTTAGCTACGAGCAGTACTTC.

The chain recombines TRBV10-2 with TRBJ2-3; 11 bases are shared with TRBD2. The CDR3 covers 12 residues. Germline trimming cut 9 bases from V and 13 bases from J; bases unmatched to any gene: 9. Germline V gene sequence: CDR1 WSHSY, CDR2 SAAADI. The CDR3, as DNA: TGCGCCAGTTTAGCGGGAGGGGGGTTTGAGTATTTT. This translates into CASLAGGGFEYF.

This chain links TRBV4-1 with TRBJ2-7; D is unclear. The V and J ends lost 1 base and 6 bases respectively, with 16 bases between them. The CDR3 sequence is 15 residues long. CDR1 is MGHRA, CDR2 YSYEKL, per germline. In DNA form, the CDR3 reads TGCGCCAGCAGCCAAGGGAACGGGTTGACGGGCGAGCAGTACTTC. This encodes CASSQGNGLTGEQYF.

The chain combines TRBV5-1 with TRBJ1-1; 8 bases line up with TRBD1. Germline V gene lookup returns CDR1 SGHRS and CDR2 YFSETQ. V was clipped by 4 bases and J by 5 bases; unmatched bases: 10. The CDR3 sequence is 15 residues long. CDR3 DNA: TGCGCCAGCAGCCGACAGGGGATTTACGAGACTGAAGCTTTCTTT. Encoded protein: CASSRQGIYETEAFF.

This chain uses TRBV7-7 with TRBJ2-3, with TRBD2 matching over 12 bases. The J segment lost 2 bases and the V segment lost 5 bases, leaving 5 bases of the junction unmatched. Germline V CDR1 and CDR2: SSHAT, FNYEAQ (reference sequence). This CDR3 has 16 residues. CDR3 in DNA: TGTGCCAGCAGCCCGGGACTAGCGGGTTTCACAGATACGCAGTATTTT. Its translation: CASSPGLAGFTDTQYF.

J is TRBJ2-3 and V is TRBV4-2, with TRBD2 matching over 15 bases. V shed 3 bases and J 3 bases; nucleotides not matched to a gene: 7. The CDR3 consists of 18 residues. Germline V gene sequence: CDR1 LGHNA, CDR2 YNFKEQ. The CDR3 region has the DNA TGTGCCAGCAGCCAGGGACTAGCGGGAGGCTCCATTACAGATACGCAGTATTTT. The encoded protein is CASSQGLAGGSITDTQYF.